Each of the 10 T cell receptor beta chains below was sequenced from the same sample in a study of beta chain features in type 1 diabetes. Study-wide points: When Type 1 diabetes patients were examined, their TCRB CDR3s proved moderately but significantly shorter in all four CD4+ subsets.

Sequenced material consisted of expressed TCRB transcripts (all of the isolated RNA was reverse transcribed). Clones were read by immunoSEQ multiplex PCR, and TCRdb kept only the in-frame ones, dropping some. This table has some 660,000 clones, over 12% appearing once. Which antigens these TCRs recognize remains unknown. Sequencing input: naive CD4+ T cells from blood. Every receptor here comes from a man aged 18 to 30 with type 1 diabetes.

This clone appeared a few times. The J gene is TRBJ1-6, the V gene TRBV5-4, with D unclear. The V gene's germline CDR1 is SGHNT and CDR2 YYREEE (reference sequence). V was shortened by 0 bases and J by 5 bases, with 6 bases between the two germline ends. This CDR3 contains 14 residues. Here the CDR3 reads CASSLELDNSPLHF. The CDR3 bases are TGTGCCAGCAGCTTGGAACTAGATAATTCACCCCTCCACTTT. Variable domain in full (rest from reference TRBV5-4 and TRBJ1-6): ETGVTQSPTHLIKTRGQQVTLRCSSQSGHNTVSWYQQALGQGPQFIFQYYREEENGRGNFPPRFSGLQFPNYSSELNVNALELDDSALYLCASSLELDNSPLHFGNGTRLTVT.

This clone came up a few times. In DNA, the CDR3 is TGTGCCAGCAGCCACTGGGACAGGAACACCGGGGAGCTGTTTTTT. Translated, it gives CASSHWDRNTGELFF. The chain carries TRBV7-2 and TRBJ2-2; TRBD1 matches at 7 bases. The CDR3 contains 15 residues. Germline CDR1 SGHTA, CDR2 FQGNSA. V lost 5 bases to trimming and J lost 1 base; unmatched junction nucleotides: 4.

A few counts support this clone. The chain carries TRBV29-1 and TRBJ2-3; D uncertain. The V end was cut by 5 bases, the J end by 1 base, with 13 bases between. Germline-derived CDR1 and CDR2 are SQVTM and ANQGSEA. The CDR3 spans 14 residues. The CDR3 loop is CSVQFRQGTDTQYF. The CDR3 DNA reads TGCAGCGTTCAATTCAGGCAGGGCACAGATACGCAGTATTTT.

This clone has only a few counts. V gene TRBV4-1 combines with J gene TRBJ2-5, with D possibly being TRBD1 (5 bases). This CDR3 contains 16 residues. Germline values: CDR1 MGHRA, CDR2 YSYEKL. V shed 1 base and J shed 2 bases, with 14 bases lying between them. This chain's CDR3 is CASSQALGPGQETQYF. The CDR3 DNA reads TGCGCCAGCAGCCAAGCCTTGGGGCCAGGGCAAGAGACCCAGTACTTC.

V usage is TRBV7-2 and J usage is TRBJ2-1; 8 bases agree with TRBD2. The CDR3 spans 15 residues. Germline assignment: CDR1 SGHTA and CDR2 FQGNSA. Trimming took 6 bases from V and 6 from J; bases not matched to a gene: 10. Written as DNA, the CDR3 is TGTGCCAGCAGTCCAGGGACTAGGACCGTCAATGAGCAGTTCTTC. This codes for CASSPGTRTVNEQFF.

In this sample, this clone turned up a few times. The CDR3 spells CASREQGSGANVLTF. CDR3 DNA sequence: TGTGCCAGCAGAGAACAGGGCTCTGGGGCCAACGTCCTGACTTTC. The chain recombines TRBV6-1 with TRBJ2-6; perhaps TRBD1 as D (6 bases). Germline CDR1 is MNHNS and CDR2 is SASEGT. The ends were cut back, 6 bases at V and 0 bases at J, with 9 bases in the middle. The CDR3 is 15 amino acids.

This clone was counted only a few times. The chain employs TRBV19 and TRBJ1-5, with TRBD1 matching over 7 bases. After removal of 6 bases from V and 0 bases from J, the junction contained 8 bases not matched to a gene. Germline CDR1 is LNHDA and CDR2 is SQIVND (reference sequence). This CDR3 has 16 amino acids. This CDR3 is CASRIRTGASNQPQHF. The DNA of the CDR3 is TGTGCCAGTAGAATCAGAACAGGGGCTAGCAATCAGCCCCAGCATTTT.

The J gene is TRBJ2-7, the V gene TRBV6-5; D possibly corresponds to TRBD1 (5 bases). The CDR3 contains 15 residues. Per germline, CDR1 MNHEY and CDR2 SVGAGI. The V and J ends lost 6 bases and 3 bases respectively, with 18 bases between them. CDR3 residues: CASSRTDSYLYEQYF. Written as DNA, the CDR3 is TGTGCCAGCAGCCGAACTGACAGCTACCTCTACGAGCAGTACTTC.

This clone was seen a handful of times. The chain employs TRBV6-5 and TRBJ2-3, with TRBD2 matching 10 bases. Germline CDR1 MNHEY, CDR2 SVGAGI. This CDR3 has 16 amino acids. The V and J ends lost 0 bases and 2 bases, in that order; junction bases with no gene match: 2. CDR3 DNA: TGTGCCAGCAGTTACTCGACTAGCGGGCTCACAGATACGCAGTATTTT. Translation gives CASSYSTSGLTDTQYF.

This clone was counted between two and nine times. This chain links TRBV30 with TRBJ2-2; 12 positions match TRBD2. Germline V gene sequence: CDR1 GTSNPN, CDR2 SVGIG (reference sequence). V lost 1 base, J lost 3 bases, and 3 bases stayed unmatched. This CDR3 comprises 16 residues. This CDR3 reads CAWSETSGGYTGELFF. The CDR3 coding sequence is TGTGCCTGGAGTGAGACTAGCGGGGGTTACACCGGGGAGCTGTTTTTT.